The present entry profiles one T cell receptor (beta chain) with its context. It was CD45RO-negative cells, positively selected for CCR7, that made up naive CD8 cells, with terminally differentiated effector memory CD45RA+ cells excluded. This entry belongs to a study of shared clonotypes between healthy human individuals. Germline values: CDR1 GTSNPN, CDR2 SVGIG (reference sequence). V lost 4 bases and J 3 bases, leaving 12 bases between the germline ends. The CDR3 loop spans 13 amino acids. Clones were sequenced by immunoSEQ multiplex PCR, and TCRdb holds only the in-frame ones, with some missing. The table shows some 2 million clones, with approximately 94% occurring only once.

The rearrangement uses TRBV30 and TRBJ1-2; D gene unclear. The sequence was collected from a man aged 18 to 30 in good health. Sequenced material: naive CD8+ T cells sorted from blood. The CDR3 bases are TGTGCCTGGACCCTTATGGGCGACTATGGCTACACCTTC. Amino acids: CAWTLMGDYGYTF.